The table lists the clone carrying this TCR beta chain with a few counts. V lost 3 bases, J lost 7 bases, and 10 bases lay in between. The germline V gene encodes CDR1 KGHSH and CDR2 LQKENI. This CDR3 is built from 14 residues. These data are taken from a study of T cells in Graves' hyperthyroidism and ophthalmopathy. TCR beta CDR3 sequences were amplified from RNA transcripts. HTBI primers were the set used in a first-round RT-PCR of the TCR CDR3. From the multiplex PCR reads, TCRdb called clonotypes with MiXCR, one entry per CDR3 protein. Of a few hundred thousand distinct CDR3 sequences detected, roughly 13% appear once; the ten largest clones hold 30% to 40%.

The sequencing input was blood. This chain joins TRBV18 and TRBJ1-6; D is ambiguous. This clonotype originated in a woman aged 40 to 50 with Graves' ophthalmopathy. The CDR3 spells CASSPLGENSPLHF. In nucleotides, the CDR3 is TGTGCCAGCTCACCTCTTGGGGAGAATTCACCCCTCCACTTT.